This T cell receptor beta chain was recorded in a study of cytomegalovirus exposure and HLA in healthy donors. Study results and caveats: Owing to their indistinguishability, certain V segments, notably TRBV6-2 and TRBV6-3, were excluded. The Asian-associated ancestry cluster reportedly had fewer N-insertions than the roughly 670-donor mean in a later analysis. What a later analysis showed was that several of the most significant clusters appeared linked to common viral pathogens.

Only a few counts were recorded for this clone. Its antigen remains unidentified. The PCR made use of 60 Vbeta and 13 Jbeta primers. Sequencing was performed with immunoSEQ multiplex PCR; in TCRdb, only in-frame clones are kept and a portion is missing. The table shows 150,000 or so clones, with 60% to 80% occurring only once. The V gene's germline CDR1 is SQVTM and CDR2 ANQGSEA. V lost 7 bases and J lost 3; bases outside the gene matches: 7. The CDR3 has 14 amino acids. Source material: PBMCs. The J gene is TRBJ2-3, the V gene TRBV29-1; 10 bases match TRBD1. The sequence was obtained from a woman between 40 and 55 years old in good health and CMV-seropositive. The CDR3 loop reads CSGGGQGGTDTQYF. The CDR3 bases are TGCAGCGGGGGTGGACAGGGGGGAACAGATACGCAGTATTTT.